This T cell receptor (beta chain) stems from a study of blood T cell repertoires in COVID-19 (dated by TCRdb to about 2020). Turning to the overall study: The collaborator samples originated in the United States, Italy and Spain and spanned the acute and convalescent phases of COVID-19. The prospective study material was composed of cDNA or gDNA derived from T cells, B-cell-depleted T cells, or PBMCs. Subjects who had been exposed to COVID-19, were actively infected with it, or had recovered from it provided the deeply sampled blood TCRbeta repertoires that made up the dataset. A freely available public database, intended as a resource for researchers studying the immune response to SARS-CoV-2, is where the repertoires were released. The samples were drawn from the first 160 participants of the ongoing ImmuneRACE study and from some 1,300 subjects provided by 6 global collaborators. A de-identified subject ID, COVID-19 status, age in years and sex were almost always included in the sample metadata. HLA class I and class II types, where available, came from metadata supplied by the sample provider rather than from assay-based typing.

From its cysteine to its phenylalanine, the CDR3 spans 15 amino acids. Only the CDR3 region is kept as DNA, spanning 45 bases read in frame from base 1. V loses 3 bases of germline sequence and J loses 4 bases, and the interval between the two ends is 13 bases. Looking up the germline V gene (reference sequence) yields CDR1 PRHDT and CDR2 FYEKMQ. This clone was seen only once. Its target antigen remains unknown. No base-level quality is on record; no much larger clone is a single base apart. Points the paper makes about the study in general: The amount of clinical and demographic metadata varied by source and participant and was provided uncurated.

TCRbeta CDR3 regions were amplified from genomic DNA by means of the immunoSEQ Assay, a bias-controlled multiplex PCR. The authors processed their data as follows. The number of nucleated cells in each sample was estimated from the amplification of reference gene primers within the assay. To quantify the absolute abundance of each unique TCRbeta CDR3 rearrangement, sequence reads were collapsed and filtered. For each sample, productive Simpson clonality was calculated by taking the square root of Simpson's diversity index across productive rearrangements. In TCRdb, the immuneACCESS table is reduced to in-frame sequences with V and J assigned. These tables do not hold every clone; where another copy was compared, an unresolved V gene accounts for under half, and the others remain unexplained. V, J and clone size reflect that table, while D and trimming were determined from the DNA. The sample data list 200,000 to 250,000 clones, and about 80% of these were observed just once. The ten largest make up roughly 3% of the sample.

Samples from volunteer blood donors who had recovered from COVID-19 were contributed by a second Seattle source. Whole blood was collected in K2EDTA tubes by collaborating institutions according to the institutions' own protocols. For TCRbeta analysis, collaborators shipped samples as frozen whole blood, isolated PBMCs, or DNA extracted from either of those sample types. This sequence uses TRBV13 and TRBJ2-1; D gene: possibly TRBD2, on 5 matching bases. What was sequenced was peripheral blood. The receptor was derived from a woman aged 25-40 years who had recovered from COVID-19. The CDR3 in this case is CASSLGSPIYNEQFF. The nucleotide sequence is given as TGTGCCAGCAGCTTGGGGAGCCCTATTTACAATGAGCAGTTCTTC.